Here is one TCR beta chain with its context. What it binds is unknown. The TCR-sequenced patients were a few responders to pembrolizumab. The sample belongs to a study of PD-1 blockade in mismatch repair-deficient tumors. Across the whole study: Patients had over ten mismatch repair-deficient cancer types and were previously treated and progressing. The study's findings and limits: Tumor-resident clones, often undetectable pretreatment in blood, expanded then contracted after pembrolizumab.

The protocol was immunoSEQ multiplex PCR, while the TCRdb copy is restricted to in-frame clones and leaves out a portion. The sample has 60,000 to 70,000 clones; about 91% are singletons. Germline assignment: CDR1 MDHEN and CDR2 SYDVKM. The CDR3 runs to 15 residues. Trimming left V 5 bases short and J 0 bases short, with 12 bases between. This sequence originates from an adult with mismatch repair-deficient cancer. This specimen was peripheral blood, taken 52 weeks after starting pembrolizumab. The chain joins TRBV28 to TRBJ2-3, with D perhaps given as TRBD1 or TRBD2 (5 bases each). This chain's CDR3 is CASSPGRRSTDTQYF. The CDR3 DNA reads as TGTGCCAGCAGTCCGGGACGGAGGAGCACAGATACGCAGTATTTT.